The 32 T cell receptor beta chains given below trace back to one sample, sequenced in a study of shared clonotypes between healthy human individuals. Repertoires were generated with immunoSEQ multiplex PCR, while TCRdb's copy carries only in-frame clones and drops some. Of about 1 million clones listed, approximately 72% were seen once; the top ten hold roughly 1.4%. The sequencing input was memory CD4+ T cells sorted from blood. Stated subset: CD45RA-negative fraction. Source of these receptors: a young man in good health.

The V call is TRBV27, the J call TRBJ1-2; a possible D gene is TRBD1 (6 bases). Germline lookup yields CDR1 MNHEY and CDR2 SMNVEV (reference sequence). This CDR3 region has 14 residues. Trimming left V 0 bases short and J 7 bases short, with 12 bases between. CDR3 loop: CASSLSPGDFGYTF. The DNA for the CDR3 is TGTGCCAGCAGTTTATCTCCAGGGGATTTTGGCTACACCTTC.

CDR3 sequence (DNA): TGTGCCAGCAGCGTAGAGGAGGGCGAACGGGGGACCCAGTACTTC. Protein: CASSVEEGERGTQYF. This chain uses TRBV9 with TRBJ2-5; D is possibly TRBD2 (6 bases). The CDR3 has 15 residues. Germline V gene lookup returns CDR1 SGDLS and CDR2 YYNGEE. V shed 0 bases and J shed 7 bases, with 16 bases lying between them.

V gene TRBV7-3 combines with J gene TRBJ2-3; 7 bases agree with TRBD1. The CDR3 contains 14 residues. V shed 5 bases and J 9 bases; nucleotides not matched to a gene: 11. Germline CDR1 and CDR2: SGHTA and FQGTGA. CDR3 protein: CASSPDPIGGTQYF. The DNA for the CDR3 is TGTGCCAGCAGCCCGGACCCCATAGGGGGCACGCAGTATTTT. The entire variable domain, with the rest obtained from reference TRBV7-3 and TRBJ2-3, is as follows: GAGVSQTPSNKVTEKGKYVELRCDPISGHTALYWYRQSLGQGPEFLIYFQGTGAADDSGLPNDRFFAVRPEGSVSTLKIQRTERGDSAVYLCASSPDPIGGTQYFGPGTRLTVL.

As concerns this clone: One junction end does not reproduce the germline sequence, and a read error may be involved. This chain links TRBV30 with TRBJ1-5; possibly TRBD1 for D (6 bases). The length of the CDR3 is 16 residues. Germline-derived CDR1 and CDR2 are GTSNPN and SVGIG (reference sequence). Here the CDR3 reads CAWRGFVQGINQSQHF. The CDR3 nucleotides are TGTGCCTGGAGGGGTTTCGTACAGGGAATAAATCAGTCCCAGCATTTT.

This clone was picked up one time. Germline and junction disagree at one end, which may indicate a read error. The chain uses TRBV7-7 and TRBJ2-1, with 11 bases fitting TRBD2. The CDR3 extends over 17 amino acids. Per germline, CDR1 SSHAT and CDR2 FNYEAQ (reference sequence). CDR3 nucleotides: TGTGCTAGCAGCTCCATCCCTGGACTAGCGGGTGGGATGGAGCAGTTCTTC. This sequence encodes CASSSIPGLAGGMEQFF.

The chain recombines TRBV6-5 with TRBJ1-6, with D unresolved. CDR3 length equals 13 residues. The germline gives CDR1 MNHEY, CDR2 SVGAGI. V was trimmed by 7 bases and J by 6 bases, leaving 10 bases between them. CDR3 sequence reads: CASTMWGNSPLHF. DNA for the CDR3: TGTGCCAGCACTATGTGGGGTAATTCACCCCTCCACTTT.

The chain employs TRBV10-1 and TRBJ1-1; perhaps TRBD1 as D (5 bases). Trimming cost V 6 bases and J 5 bases, with 16 bases left between them. Germline V gene sequence: CDR1 WNHNN, CDR2 SYGVQD (reference sequence). The CDR3 extends over 14 amino acids. The CDR3 DNA sequence: TGCGCCAGCAGGCCCGGGACGGGCGGTACTGAAGCTTTCTTT. It is translated as CASRPGTGGTEAFF.

The chain is built from TRBV4-1 and TRBJ2-7, with TRBD2 matching over 9 bases. V gave up 4 bases and J gave up 1 base; unmatched junction bases: 8. This CDR3 comprises 16 residues. Germline V gene data show CDR1 as MGHRA and CDR2 as YSYEKL. The chain's CDR3 is CASSLDGLAGSYEQYF. CDR3 bases: TGCGCCAGCAGCCTGGACGGGCTAGCGGGGTCCTACGAGCAGTACTTC.

This clone was detected a few times. V gene TRBV6-5 combines with J gene TRBJ2-2; 7 bases align to TRBD1. Germline-derived CDR1 and CDR2 are MNHEY and SVGAGI. Germline trimming cut 7 bases from V and 5 bases from J; bases unmatched to any gene: 7. The CDR3 sequence is 14 residues long. This CDR3 reads CASTPPGGTGELFF. CDR3 DNA sequence: TGTGCCAGCACCCCGCCAGGGGGTACCGGGGAGCTGTTTTTT.

The rearrangement links TRBV6-6 to TRBJ2-7; D not certain. Germline V gene lookup returns CDR1 MNHNY and CDR2 SVGAGI (reference sequence). V dropped 6 bases and J dropped 4 bases, with 16 bases sitting between them. This CDR3 contains 14 residues. CDR3 nucleotide sequence: TGTGCCAGCAGGGTGAGCCTTTCTCCTTACGAGCAGTACTTC. This encodes CASRVSLSPYEQYF.

The chain recombines TRBV6-1 with TRBJ1-2; 8 nucleotides align to TRBD1. Germline V CDR1 and CDR2: MNHNS, SASEGT. This CDR3 is built from 13 residues. Trimming took 7 bases from V and 2 from J; bases not matched to a gene: 3. For the CDR3, the DNA is TGTGCCAGCATTACAGGGGGGAACTATGGCTACACCTTC. Residues: CASITGGNYGYTF.

The rearrangement joins TRBV23-1 to TRBJ2-3; 7 bases match TRBD1. TRBV23-1 is an open reading frame, and its role is uncertain. V dropped 2 bases and J dropped 1; count of bases not matched to a gene: 6. This CDR3 comprises 16 residues. DNA for the CDR3: TGCGCCAGCAGTCAAAGCAGGACAGGTGGCACAGATACGCAGTATTTT. As protein: CASSQSRTGGTDTQYF.

The chain has TRBV6-6 and TRBJ2-2; D uncertain. Germline assignment: CDR1 MNHNY and CDR2 SVGAGI (reference sequence). CDR3 length equals 14 residues. The germline V and J ends were trimmed by 5 bases and 0 bases, with 7 bases remaining between them. The CDR3 nucleotides read TGTGCCAGCAGTGGCAGTACGAACACCGGGGAGCTGTTTTTT. Translated, it gives CASSGSTNTGELFF.

This clone was seen just once. The chain recombines TRBV5-6 with TRBJ2-7; D is ambiguous. Germline V CDR1 and CDR2: SGHDT, YYEEEE. Trimming stripped 2 bases from V and 4 bases from J, with 13 bases between. This CDR3 has 14 amino acids. The CDR3 nucleotides are TGTGCCAGCAGCTTTGTAGGGTTCGGGTACGAGCAGTACTTC. This encodes CASSFVGFGYEQYF.

This chain connects TRBV28 to TRBJ1-3; TRBD1 matches 8 bases. V was pared by 6 bases and J by 0 bases, with 4 bases of the junction left unmatched. The CDR3 runs 15 residues. CDR1 is MDHEN, CDR2 SYDVKM, per germline. The CDR3 DNA follows: TGTGCCAGCAGGGGGGACAGGAGCTCTGGAAACACCATATATTTT. It is translated as CASRGDRSSGNTIYF.

In DNA, the CDR3 is TGTGCCAGCAGTGAAGTTGGGATTGGCCGCACAGATACGCAGTATTTT. This sequence encodes CASSEVGIGRTDTQYF. V gene TRBV2 combines with J gene TRBJ2-3, with D uncertain. There are 16 residues in the CDR3. V lost 1 base, J lost 1 base, and 12 bases lay in between. CDR1 SNHLY and CDR2 FYNNEI come from the germline V gene.

As for this clone: The same CDR3 can be traced to other DNA sequences in this sample. This rearrangement joins TRBV28 to TRBJ1-1, with D unresolved. V was cut by 1 base and J by 4 bases, with 4 bases left in between. Germline CDR1 MDHEN, CDR2 SYDVKM. The CDR3 runs 12 residues. CDR3 nucleotides: TGTGCCAGCAGTTTATTGTCCACTGAAGCTTTCTTT. Its protein is CASSLLSTEAFF.

The CDR3 DNA sequence: TGTGCCAGCAGTAGCGGGAGGGCCTCGGATACGCAGTATTTT. Translation: CASSSGRASDTQYF. V and J are TRBV6-1 and TRBJ2-3; 10 bases fit TRBD2. CDR1 and CDR2 (germline): MNHNS, SASEGT. V dropped 5 bases and J dropped 6; count of bases not matched to a gene: 5. CDR3 length: 14 amino acids.

The CDR3 loop is CASSINSGGATGELFF. In nucleotides, the CDR3 is TGTGCCAGTAGTATAAATAGCGGGGGGGCCACCGGGGAGCTGTTTTTT. The chain couples TRBV19 to TRBJ2-2; the match to TRBD2 covers 11 bases. The trim removed 2 bases at V and 4 bases at J, leaving 3 bases unmatched. The CDR3 runs 16 residues. The germline V gene encodes CDR1 LNHDA and CDR2 SQIVND (reference sequence).

The gene calls are TRBV7-2 and TRBJ2-2; no definite D call. CDR1 SGHTA and CDR2 FQGNSA come from the germline V gene. The V end lost 3 bases, the J end lost 7 bases, and 9 bases lay between the germline ends. The CDR3 length is 13 residues. CDR3 in DNA: TGTGCCAGCAGCTTGCGGTACGGCGGGGAGCTGTTTTTT. Amino acids: CASSLRYGGELFF.

About this clone itself: This same CDR3 is encoded by further DNA sequences in the sample. The rearrangement links TRBV5-1 to TRBJ1-1; D is possibly TRBD1 (5 bases). V was pared by 4 bases and J by 1 base, with 11 bases between. This CDR3 comprises 14 residues. In germline, CDR1 is SGHRS, CDR2 YFSETQ. Here the CDR3 DNA reads TGCGCCAGCAGCCCTGGGACCGCGAACACTGAAGCTTTCTTT. Translating gives CASSPGTANTEAFF. The complete variable domain, with remaining parts taken from reference TRBV5-1 and TRBJ1-1, reads KAGVTQTPRYLIKTRGQQVTLSCSPISGHRSVSWYQQTPGQGLQFLFEYFSETQRNKGNFPGRFSGRQFSNSRSEMNVSTLELGDSALYLCASSPGTANTEAFFGQGTRLTVV.

Here the CDR3 reads CASSPTSNQPQHF. CDR3 DNA: TGTGCCAGCAGCCCGACCAGCAATCAGCCCCAGCATTTT. This chain links TRBV11-2 with TRBJ1-5; D unclear. The germline V gene has CDR1 SGHAT and CDR2 FQNNGV. Trimming left V 5 bases short and J 1 base short, with 6 bases between. CDR3 size: 13 residues. Together with reference TRBV11-2 and TRBJ1-5, the CDR3 gives the full variable domain: EAGVAQSPRYKIIEKRQSVAFWCNPISGHATLYWYQQILGQGPKLLIQFQNNGVVDDSQLPKDRFSAERLKGVDSTLKIQPAKLEDSAVYLCASSPTSNQPQHFGDGTRLSIL.

The V gene is TRBV5-4, the J gene TRBJ2-1; D is undetermined. This CDR3 contains 15 residues. With 0 bases removed from V and 7 bases from J, the gap between germline ends came to 14 bases. Per the germline V gene, CDR1 is SGHNT and CDR2 is YYREEE (reference sequence). Written as DNA, the CDR3 is TGTGCCAGCAGCTTGGTCTCTTCCATCAGTAATGAGCAGTTCTTC. Its protein is CASSLVSSISNEQFF.

J is TRBJ2-3 and V is TRBV11-2, with D maybe TRBD2 (7 bases). The CDR3 sequence is 13 residues long. V was trimmed by 8 bases and J by 2 bases, leaving 11 bases between them. From germline, CDR1 is SGHAT and CDR2 FQNNGV. The CDR3 nucleotides are TGTGCCAGCCGGGGGGCAAACACAGATACGCAGTATTTT. Translated, it gives CASRGANTDTQYF.

The genes are TRBV5-6 and TRBJ2-1; D uncertain. V shed 0 bases and J shed 6 bases, with 10 bases lying between them. The CDR3 contains 14 residues. Germline loops: CDR1 SGHDT, CDR2 YYEEEE. CDR3 in DNA: TGTGCCAGCAGCTTGGGCGTCGCGAGCAATGAGCAGTTCTTC. Protein: CASSLGVASNEQFF.

The rearrangement links TRBV18 to TRBJ2-7; 9 positions match TRBD2. The V gene's germline CDR1 is KGHSH and CDR2 LQKENI. CDR3 length: 15 amino acids. After removal of 6 bases from V and 3 bases from J, the junction contained 9 bases not matched to a gene. The CDR3 bases are TGTGCCAGCTCGCTAGGGACTAGCAGTCTCTACGAGCAGTACTTC. Translated, it gives CASSLGTSSLYEQYF.

Details on this clone: Other DNA sequences in this specimen translate into the identical CDR3. The V and J genes are TRBV5-4 and TRBJ1-2; D unclear. Trimming took off 4 bases at V and 1 base at J, with 8 bases between the two ends. The CDR3 has 13 residues. Germline CDR1 reads SGHNT; CDR2 reads YYREEE (reference sequence). CDR3: CASSPDGNYGYTF. In DNA form, the CDR3 reads TGTGCCAGCAGCCCCGACGGTAACTATGGCTACACCTTC.

This clone has more than one count but fewer than ten. This chain connects TRBV6-1 to TRBJ1-6; D is unresolved. The CDR3 loop spans 13 amino acids. Trimming took 6 bases from V and 7 from J, leaving 10 bases between them. Germline assignment: CDR1 MNHNS and CDR2 SASEGT. The CDR3 spells CASRPLENSPLHF. CDR3 sequence (DNA): TGTGCCAGCAGACCTCTGGAGAATTCACCCCTCCACTTT.

The chain couples TRBV12-5 to TRBJ1-2; TRBD1 matches 10 bases. The CDR3 totals 17 residues. V lost 0 bases to trimming and J lost 7 bases; unmatched junction nucleotides: 11. Germline assignment: CDR1 LGHNT and CDR2 FRNRAP. The CDR3 loop is CASGLVVARTGGFGYTF. The CDR3 nucleotides are TGTGCTAGTGGTTTGGTAGTCGCCCGGACAGGGGGTTTTGGCTACACCTTC. The full variable domain, its missing parts supplied by reference TRBV12-5 and TRBJ1-2, is DARVTQTPRHKVTEMGQEVTMRCQPILGHNTVFWYRQTMMQGLELLAYFRNRAPLDDSGMPKDRFSAEMPDATLATLKIQPSEPRDSAVYFCASGLVVARTGGFGYTFGSGTRLTVV.

The CDR3 DNA follows: TGTGCCAGCAGTGAATATCAGGACTACGGTCAGCCCCAGCATTTT. Translating it yields CASSEYQDYGQPQHF. V and J are TRBV6-1 and TRBJ1-5; D call uncertain. The CDR3 has 15 residues. Germline V lookup: CDR1 MNHNS, CDR2 SASEGT. The V end was cut by 2 bases, the J end by 6 bases, with 14 bases between.

The table lists this clone with many counts. Within the sample, other DNA sequences also encode this same CDR3. V and J are TRBV30 and TRBJ1-1; the match to TRBD1 covers 7 bases. V was clipped by 3 bases and J by 1 base; unmatched bases: 11. CDR1 GTSNPN and CDR2 SVGIG come from the germline V gene (reference sequence). This CDR3 spans 16 amino acids. The CDR3 DNA is TGTGCCTGGAGAGCAGGACAGGCCATGTCGAACACTGAAGCTTTCTTT. Protein: CAWRAGQAMSNTEAFF. Combining the CDR3 with reference TRBV30 and TRBJ1-1 gives the whole variable domain SQTIHQWPATLVQPVGSPLSLECTVEGTSNPNLYWYRQAAGRGLQLLFYSVGIGQISSEVPQNLSASRPQDRQFILSSKKLLLSDSGFYLCAWRAGQAMSNTEAFFGQGTRLTVV.

This chain uses TRBV2 with TRBJ1-1, with 9 bases aligning to TRBD1. Germline CDR1 is SNHLY and CDR2 is FYNNEI. The V and J ends lost 5 bases and 5 bases, in that order; junction bases with no gene match: 12. This CDR3 is 16 amino acids long. The CDR3 protein is CASSWDRARGWTEAFF. The DNA of the CDR3 is TGTGCCAGCAGTTGGGACAGGGCGAGGGGATGGACTGAAGCTTTCTTT.